A single sample is the source of the 30 T cell receptor beta chains below, sequenced in a study of long-term antiretroviral therapy in people with HIV. A v3.0 immunoSEQ assay was performed at survey level. Generated by immunoSEQ multiplex PCR, the TCRdb table keeps only in-frame clones and is missing some. The sample yields over 25,000 clones, around 90% seen once. The sequences come from unsorted PBMCs, collected 1.1 years after starting antiretroviral therapy. The receptors were gathered from a man between 18 and 29 years old with HIV.

The V gene is TRBV28, the J gene TRBJ2-5, with 7 nucleotides matching TRBD2. The CDR3 is made up of 15 amino acids. The trim removed 5 bases at V and 2 bases at J, leaving 8 bases unmatched. The germline V gene encodes CDR1 MDHEN and CDR2 SYDVKM. The CDR3: CASSPPAGNQETQYF. The CDR3 bases are TGTGCCAGCAGTCCCCCAGCGGGAAATCAAGAGACCCAGTACTTC.

The chain is built from TRBV9 and TRBJ1-1; D call uncertain. Germline V lookup: CDR1 SGDLS, CDR2 YYNGEE. Trimming pared 3 bases from V and 5 bases from J, leaving 11 bases between. This CDR3 spans 13 amino acids. In DNA, the CDR3 is TGTGCCAGCAGCGCCGAGGTGGGAACTGAAGCTTTCTTT. This codes for CASSAEVGTEAFF.

This chain connects TRBV6-6 to TRBJ1-1; D is unclear. Germline V gene sequence: CDR1 MNHNY, CDR2 SVGAGI (reference sequence). With 6 bases removed from V and 8 bases from J, the gap between germline ends came to 19 bases. The CDR3 has 14 residues. CDR3 region: CASSHVLTLGEAFF. The CDR3 DNA follows: TGTGCCAGCAGCCACGTTCTGACCTTGGGGGAAGCTTTCTTT.

This chain uses TRBV5-8 with TRBJ1-5; 8 bases agree with TRBD1. CDR3 length: 17 residues. Germline V gene sequence: CDR1 SGHTS, CDR2 YDEGEE. Germline trimming cut 4 bases from V and 1 base from J; bases unmatched to any gene: 10. CDR3 nucleotides: TGTGCCAGCAGCACCCGCCGGACAGGGAACAGCAATCAGCCCCAGCATTTT. It encodes CASSTRRTGNSNQPQHF.

The V call is TRBV2, the J call TRBJ2-3; D possibly corresponds to TRBD2 (5 bases). Between the trimmed V and J ends, which lost 6 bases and 2 bases, there was a span of 12 bases. The length of the CDR3 is 14 residues. From germline, CDR1 is SNHLY and CDR2 FYNNEI. CDR3 DNA sequence: TGTGCCAGCAGAATCGACGGGGTCACAGATACGCAGTATTTT. Translated: CASRIDGVTDTQYF. Looking up the rest from reference TRBV2 and TRBJ2-3 gives the full variable domain: EPEVTQTPSHQVTQMGQEVILRCVPISNHLYFYWYRQILGQKVEFLVSFYNNEISEKSEIFDDQFSVERPDGSNFTLKIRSTKLEDSAMYFCASRIDGVTDTQYFGPGTRLTVL.

Regarding this clone: The junction departs from the called germline gene at one end, perhaps through a read error. The chain joins TRBV10-2 to TRBJ2-7; a possible D gene is TRBD1 (6 bases). CDR3 length: 14 amino acids. CDR1 and CDR2 from the germline V gene are WSHSY and SAAADI. The CDR3 coding sequence is TGCGCCAGCATTGAGGGTGGAAGAGGGGGCGAGCAGTACTTC. It encodes CASIEGGRGGEQYF.

The gene calls are TRBV15 and TRBJ2-7; the D is unclear. V was trimmed by 5 bases and J by 5 bases, leaving 10 bases between them. CDR3 length: 12 residues. Germline V CDR1 and CDR2: LNHNV, YYDKDF (reference sequence). CDR3 DNA: TGTGCCACCAGCTCCACTTCAAACGAGCAGTACTTC. Its protein product is CATSSTSNEQYF.

The chain carries TRBV5-4 and TRBJ1-2; no reliable D call. The V and J ends lost 4 bases and 8 bases respectively, with 15 bases between them. This CDR3 comprises 13 residues. Germline-derived CDR1 and CDR2 are SGHNT and YYREEE (reference sequence). The CDR3 bases are TGTGCCAGCAGCGCCGTACAGAGAAGGGGCTACACCTTC. It translates to CASSAVQRRGYTF.

The rearrangement joins TRBV7-9 to TRBJ2-1; possibly TRBD1 for D (5 bases). CDR1 is SEHNR, CDR2 FQNEAQ, per germline (reference sequence). The ends were cut back, 5 bases at V and 6 bases at J, with 11 bases in the middle. This CDR3 is 13 amino acids long. In DNA form, the CDR3 reads TGTGCCAGCAGCAAAACTGACAGCAATGAGCAGTTCTTC. It translates to CASSKTDSNEQFF.

The V call is TRBV11-2, the J call TRBJ1-1; unclear D gene. V was pared by 0 bases and J by 4 bases, with 15 bases between. The CDR3 has 16 amino acids. Germline V gene lookup returns CDR1 SGHAT and CDR2 FQNNGV. The CDR3 reads CASSLEFGRKGTEAFF. In DNA form, the CDR3 reads TGTGCCAGCAGCTTAGAGTTCGGGCGGAAGGGCACTGAAGCTTTCTTT.

The V gene is TRBV19, the J gene TRBJ1-1, with D uncertain. CDR1 LNHDA and CDR2 SQIVND come from the germline V gene (reference sequence). V shed 4 bases and J shed 2 bases, with 5 bases lying between them. The CDR3 covers 12 residues. The CDR3 sequence is CASSTYNTEAFF. CDR3 DNA sequence: TGTGCCAGTAGTACGTACAACACTGAAGCTTTCTTT.

The V gene is TRBV7-8, the J gene TRBJ1-5; a possible D gene is TRBD1 (5 bases). In germline, CDR1 is SGHVS, CDR2 FQNEAQ. There are 13 residues in the CDR3. V was clipped by 5 bases and J by 6 bases, with 11 bases between them. CDR3 DNA: TGTGCCAGCAGCCCAGGGTACCGTCAGCCCCAGCATTTT. Residues: CASSPGYRQPQHF. Looking up the rest from reference TRBV7-8 and TRBJ1-5 gives the full variable domain: GAGVSQSPRYKVAKRGQDVALRCDPISGHVSLFWYQQALGQGPEFLTYFQNEAQLDKSGLPSDRFFAERPEGSVSTLKIQRTQQEDSAVYLCASSPGYRQPQHFGDGTRLSIL.

This chain uses TRBV6-5 with TRBJ2-7; 7 bases line up with TRBD2. Germline-derived CDR1 and CDR2 are MNHEY and SVGAGI. Trimming cost V 11 bases and J 6 bases; bases outside gene matches: 10. There are 12 residues in the CDR3. The CDR3 sequence is CAGRDPGGEQYF. The CDR3, as DNA: TGTGCCGGCCGGGACCCGGGGGGCGAGCAGTACTTC.

V is TRBV9 and J is TRBJ2-7; D remains unclear. The CDR3 has 13 residues. Germline CDR1 and CDR2: SGDLS and YYNGEE. V gave up 4 bases and J gave up 3 bases, with 11 bases separating them. The CDR3 DNA sequence: TGTGCCAGCAGCAAGTCATTTGGCTACGAGCAGTACTTC. It specifies CASSKSFGYEQYF.

This chain uses TRBV27 with TRBJ1-1, with a tentative D call TRBD1 (6 bases). The germline CDR1 and CDR2 sequences are MNHEY and SMNVEV (reference sequence). V lost 2 bases and J lost 1, with 14 bases in between. This CDR3 contains 16 residues. As DNA, the CDR3 is TGTGCCAGCAGTTTAGGGCAAACGGACAGGAACACTGAAGCTTTCTTT. This codes for CASSLGQTDRNTEAFF.

V usage is TRBV30 and J usage is TRBJ2-7; no firm D call. With 2 bases removed from V and 3 bases from J, the gap between germline ends came to 8 bases. Looked up from germline, CDR1 is GTSNPN and CDR2 is SVGIG (reference sequence). CDR3 length equals 12 residues. The CDR3 loop is CAWSPQSYEQYF. CDR3 sequence (DNA): TGTGCCTGGAGTCCGCAGAGCTACGAGCAGTACTTC.

The CDR3 DNA follows: TGTGCCAGCAGCTTTTACAGGGGATATAGCAATCAGCCCCAGCATTTT. It codes for CASSFYRGYSNQPQHF. The chain joins TRBV7-8 to TRBJ1-5; 7 bases map to TRBD1. This CDR3 is built from 16 residues. CDR1 is SGHVS, CDR2 FQNEAQ, per germline. J gave up 0 bases and V 3 bases, and 5 bases lay outside the gene matches.

This sequence joins TRBV2 and TRBJ1-1; the match to TRBD1 covers 9 bases. Germline-derived CDR1 and CDR2 are SNHLY and FYNNEI. V shed 5 bases, J shed 2 bases, and the junction held 6 bases outside the gene matches. The CDR3 is 15 amino acids. The CDR3 reads CASSRTGEANTEAFF. The CDR3 DNA sequence: TGTGCCAGCAGTCGGACAGGGGAGGCTAACACTGAAGCTTTCTTT.

The chain is built from TRBV30 and TRBJ1-4, with TRBD1 as a possible D gene (6 bases). The germline V gene has CDR1 GTSNPN and CDR2 SVGIG (reference sequence). V lost 3 bases to trimming and J lost 7 bases, with 15 bases between them. CDR3 length: 14 residues. CDR3 loop: CAWSRGVLGEKLFF. Here the CDR3 DNA reads TGTGCCTGGAGCAGGGGCGTTTTAGGTGAAAAACTGTTTTTT.

The sample holds a few counts of this clone. This chain joins TRBV21-1 and TRBJ2-2; the D call TRBD2 from the table was never checked on the DNA. TRBV21-1 is designated a pseudogene. This CDR3 region has 17 residues. This chain's CDR3 is CASSVTQREGGAGELFF. As DNA, the CDR3 is TGTGCCAGCAGCGTTACTCAGCGGGAGGGCGGCGCCGGGGAGCTGTTTTTT.

Here the CDR3 reads CASSQGGTGGLYEQYF. As DNA, the CDR3 is TGCGCCAGCAGCCAAGGGGGGACAGGGGGTTTGTACGAGCAGTACTTC. The rearrangement uses TRBV4-1 and TRBJ2-7, with 11 bases that match TRBD1. Germline trimming cut 1 base from V and 4 bases from J; bases unmatched to any gene: 6. In germline, CDR1 is MGHRA, CDR2 YSYEKL. The CDR3 runs 16 residues.

The V and J genes are TRBV6-1 and TRBJ2-7, with unresolved D. Trimming cost V 0 bases and J 2 bases, with 17 bases left between them. CDR1 is MNHNS and CDR2 is SASEGT in the germline V gene. This CDR3 has 17 amino acids. CDR3 region: CASSEASVSVVPYEQYF. CDR3 DNA: TGTGCCAGCAGTGAAGCGAGCGTCTCGGTGGTTCCCTACGAGCAGTACTTC.

The V and J genes are TRBV11-2 and TRBJ1-1; D not resolved. Deletions cut 2 bases from V and 1 base from J, with 5 bases between. The CDR3 contains 13 residues. Germline lookup yields CDR1 SGHAT and CDR2 FQNNGV. The CDR3 is CASSLTKNTEAFF. DNA of the CDR3: TGTGCCAGCAGCTTAACAAAGAACACTGAAGCTTTCTTT.

This rearrangement joins TRBV5-1 to TRBJ2-1; 7 positions agree with TRBD2. The CDR3 sequence is 13 residues long. Unmatched junction bases numbered 4, after V lost 4 bases and J lost 6 bases. The germline V gene has CDR1 SGHRS and CDR2 YFSETQ. CDR3 region: CASSASGSNEQFF. The CDR3 DNA sequence: TGCGCCAGCAGCGCTAGCGGCTCCAATGAGCAGTTCTTC.

The chain uses TRBV6-5 and TRBJ2-1, with D hard to call. CDR1 is MNHEY, CDR2 SVGAGI, per germline. The CDR3 extends over 14 amino acids. V lost 2 bases and J 2 bases, leaving 7 bases between the germline ends. This chain's CDR3 is CASSYVSAYNEQFF. CDR3 nucleotides: TGTGCCAGCAGTTACGTCTCAGCCTACAATGAGCAGTTCTTC.

This chain connects TRBV19 to TRBJ2-1; D remains unclear. CDR3 length equals 15 residues. V dropped 1 base and J dropped 0 bases, with 7 bases sitting between them. Germline CDR1 reads LNHDA; CDR2 reads SQIVND (reference sequence). CDR3 residues: CASSIVASSYNEQFF. The CDR3 bases are TGTGCCAGTAGTATAGTTGCGAGCTCCTACAATGAGCAGTTCTTC.

The CDR3 spells CASSSRTRGGTDTQYF. CDR3 DNA sequence: TGTGCCAGCAGCTCCCGGACTAGGGGCGGCACAGATACGCAGTATTTT. J is TRBJ2-3 and V is TRBV11-3; TRBD2 agrees at 7 bases. With V trimmed by 4 bases and J by 1 base, 8 bases remained unmatched. Per the germline V gene, CDR1 is SGHNT and CDR2 is YENEEA. There are 16 residues in the CDR3.

This clone has only a few counts. The chain combines TRBV27 with TRBJ1-1; tentatively, D is TRBD1 (6 bases). The CDR3 has 14 amino acids. Germline V gene lookup returns CDR1 MNHEY and CDR2 SMNVEV (reference sequence). Trimming shortened V by 4 bases and J by 5 bases, and 14 bases separated the two germline ends. CDR3 residues: CASSYGGRGTEAFF. The CDR3 DNA reads as TGTGCCAGCAGTTATGGGGGGCGGGGGACTGAAGCTTTCTTT.

The CDR3 loop is CASSLEDGARGAFF. The CDR3 DNA reads TGTGCCAGCAGCTTAGAAGATGGGGCCCGGGGAGCTTTCTTT. The genes are TRBV7-8 and TRBJ1-1; tentatively, D is TRBD1 (5 bases). The CDR3 extends over 14 amino acids. Germline V gives CDR1 SGHVS, CDR2 FQNEAQ. V shed 1 base and J shed 10 bases, with 16 bases lying between them.

The J gene is TRBJ2-1, the V gene TRBV18; TRBD2 agrees at 7 bases. CDR1 is KGHSH, CDR2 LQKENI, per germline. V trimming: 2 bases; J trimming: 4 bases; junction bases outside the gene matches: 8. The CDR3 has 16 amino acids. CDR3 nucleotide sequence: TGTGCCAGCTCACCAACCGGGACTACCGAATACAATGAGCAGTTCTTC. It specifies CASSPTGTTEYNEQFF. Full variable domain (outside the CDR3, taken from reference TRBV18 and TRBJ2-1): NAGVMQNPRHLVRRRGQEARLRCSPMKGHSHVYWYRQLPEEGLKFMVYLQKENIIDESGMPKERFSAEFPKEGPSILRIQQVVRGDSAAYFCASSPTGTTEYNEQFFGPGTRLTVL.